The 19 T cell receptor beta chains below all came from one sample that was sequenced in a study of OX40 agonist ivuxolimab in advanced cancers. Libraries were prepared by immunoSEQ multiplex PCR; TCRdb keeps only in-frame clonotypes and omits some of them. The sample includes roughly 52,000 clones, approximately 84% of them seen just once. The source was CD4+ or CD8+ T cells sorted from blood, collected in a trial of the OX40 agonist ivuxolimab. The receptors derive from an adult with an advanced solid tumor such as melanoma, head and neck, liver or kidney cancer.

This clone has only one observation. This CDR3 reads CASIPDRTEDTQYF. For the CDR3, the DNA is TGTGCCAGTATCCCGGACCGAACAGAAGATACGCAGTATTTT. J is TRBJ2-3 and V is TRBV19; no definite D call. V lost 7 bases to trimming and J lost 5 bases, with 16 bases between them. Germline CDR1 and CDR2: LNHDA and SQIVND (reference sequence). CDR3 length: 14 residues.

The V and J genes are TRBV15 and TRBJ2-3, with TRBD2 matching 7 bases. The CDR3 extends over 18 amino acids. Germline CDR1 and CDR2: LNHNV and YYDKDF (reference sequence). The J segment lost 1 base and the V segment lost 3 bases, leaving 13 bases of the junction unmatched. The CDR3 nucleotides are TGTGCCACCAGCAGGTGGGGAGGGCGGGAGAGTGGCACAGATACGCAGTATTTT. This gives the protein CATSRWGGRESGTDTQYF. The full variable domain, with the rest looked up from reference TRBV15 and TRBJ2-3, is DAMVIQNPRYQVTQFGKPVTLSCSQTLNHNVMYWYQQKSSQAPKLLFHYYDKDFNNEADTPDNFQSRRPNTSFCFLDIRSPGLGDTAMYLCATSRWGGRESGTDTQYFGPGTRLTVL.

This clone was detected a few times. The chain combines TRBV30 with TRBJ2-5, with 14 positions matching TRBD2. The germline CDR1 and CDR2 sequences are GTSNPN and SVGIG (reference sequence). Trimming took 5 bases from V and 1 from J; bases not matched to a gene: 3. CDR3 length equals 15 residues. CDR3 loop: CAWSTSGRAQETQYF. CDR3 in DNA: TGTGCCTGGTCGACTAGCGGGAGGGCCCAAGAGACCCAGTACTTC.

The chain has TRBV28 and TRBJ2-5; possibly TRBD2 for D (7 bases). This CDR3 has 17 amino acids. The V gene lost 6 bases and the J gene lost 4 bases, with 24 bases spanning the gap. Looked up from germline, CDR1 is MDHEN and CDR2 is SYDVKM. The CDR3 DNA reads TGTGCCAGCAGCTTTACTGAAGGGGGGGGACCGGCAGAGACCCAGTACTTC. Residues: CASSFTEGGGPAETQYF.

The chain combines TRBV28 with TRBJ1-3; D unresolved. This CDR3 is built from 14 residues. V was trimmed by 2 bases and J by 4 bases, leaving 9 bases between them. Germline V gene lookup returns CDR1 MDHEN and CDR2 SYDVKM. The DNA of the CDR3 is TGTGCCAGCAGTTTACTGGAGGGAGGAAACACCATATATTTT. Its translation: CASSLLEGGNTIYF.

V usage is TRBV7-9 and J usage is TRBJ2-5; 8 positions match TRBD2. The CDR3 extends over 17 amino acids. CDR1 is SEHNR and CDR2 is FQNEAQ in the germline V gene (reference sequence). Losses at the gene ends were 5 bases for V and 2 bases for J; bases not matched to a gene: 13. CDR3 sequence (DNA): TGTGCCAGCAGCCCCCGGGCGGGGGGCGGCAGGCAAGAGACCCAGTACTTC. This codes for CASSPRAGGGRQETQYF.

The chain joins TRBV23-1 to TRBJ2-7; 10 nucleotides match TRBD1. TRBV23-1 is recorded as an ORF, its role being uncertain. With 7 bases clipped from V and 2 bases from J, the junction kept 8 bases outside the gene matches. The CDR3 sequence is 15 residues long. The CDR3, as DNA: TGCGCCAGCATCCCGGGACAGGGGACTCCCTACGAGCAGTACTTC. Amino acids: CASIPGQGTPYEQYF.

The rearrangement uses TRBV2 and TRBJ1-1; the D gene is possibly TRBD1 (5 bases). The V and J ends lost 2 bases and 5 bases respectively, with 15 bases between them. Germline loops: CDR1 SNHLY, CDR2 FYNNEI. This CDR3 region has 15 residues. The chain's CDR3 is CASSENIGVRTEAFF. CDR3 in DNA: TGTGCCAGCAGTGAAAATATAGGGGTGAGGACTGAAGCTTTCTTT.

The V gene is TRBV19, the J gene TRBJ2-7; 9 nucleotides match TRBD1. This CDR3 is built from 14 residues. With 6 bases clipped from V and 6 bases from J, the junction kept 9 bases outside the gene matches. The germline gives CDR1 LNHDA, CDR2 SQIVND (reference sequence). CDR3 coding DNA: TGTGCCAGTAGAAACCGGGACAGGGCGGCCGAGCAGTACTTC. Its protein product is CASRNRDRAAEQYF.

V gene TRBV10-2 combines with J gene TRBJ2-7; 10 bases are shared with TRBD1. CDR1 and CDR2 from the germline V gene are WSHSY and SAAADI. The CDR3 has 16 amino acids. Unmatched junction bases numbered 5, after V lost 1 base and J lost 2 bases. The CDR3: CASSEWGQGPAYEQYF. The CDR3 bases are TGCGCCAGCAGTGAGTGGGGACAGGGGCCCGCCTACGAGCAGTACTTC.

This clone was recorded only once. The chain employs TRBV5-1 and TRBJ1-1; weak D call: TRBD1 (5 bases). Trimming took 4 bases from V and 0 from J, leaving 16 bases between them. Per the germline V gene, CDR1 is SGHRS and CDR2 is YFSETQ. This CDR3 comprises 16 residues. CDR3: CASSLAVDTVNTEAFF. CDR3 nucleotide sequence: TGCGCCAGCAGCCTCGCGGTGGACACAGTGAACACTGAAGCTTTCTTT.

This chain connects TRBV10-2 to TRBJ2-7; 7 bases are a match to TRBD2. V gave up 3 bases and J gave up 2 bases; unmatched junction bases: 4. Germline CDR1 and CDR2: WSHSY and SAAADI. The CDR3 is made up of 14 amino acids. The chain's CDR3 is CASSEWREPYEQYF. For the CDR3, the DNA is TGCGCCAGCAGTGAATGGCGGGAGCCCTACGAGCAGTACTTC.

The chain carries TRBV4-1 and TRBJ2-3; a possible D gene is TRBD1 (5 bases). In germline, CDR1 is MGHRA, CDR2 YSYEKL. V lost 2 bases, J lost 2 bases, and 23 bases lay in between. The CDR3 extends over 19 amino acids. The CDR3 DNA is TGCGCCAGCAGCCAATTTGAAGGACGTAAAGGGGCAGCCACAGATACGCAGTATTTT. The encoded protein is CASSQFEGRKGAATDTQYF.

The J gene is TRBJ2-5, the V gene TRBV30; D remains ambiguous. Germline V gives CDR1 GTSNPN, CDR2 SVGIG (reference sequence). This CDR3 contains 11 residues. V shed 4 bases and J shed 0 bases, with 3 bases lying between them. This chain's CDR3 is CAWTDQETQYF. For the CDR3, the DNA is TGTGCCTGGACCGACCAAGAGACCCAGTACTTC.

This sequence joins TRBV30 and TRBJ2-7, with D perhaps TRBD2 (6 bases). Trimming removed 4 bases from V and 0 bases from J, with 16 bases in between. Germline V gives CDR1 GTSNPN, CDR2 SVGIG (reference sequence). CDR3 length equals 15 residues. CDR3: CAWTIGGVLSYEQYF. The CDR3 region has the DNA TGTGCCTGGACCATTGGCGGGGTACTCTCCTACGAGCAGTACTTC.

The chain has TRBV11-2 and TRBJ1-4; perhaps TRBD1 as D (5 bases). V gave up 0 bases and J gave up 7 bases, with 9 bases separating them. This CDR3 is 14 amino acids long. Looked up from germline, CDR1 is SGHAT and CDR2 is FQNNGV. The CDR3 loop reads CASSLDRGGEKLFF. CDR3 sequence (DNA): TGTGCCAGCAGCTTAGATCGGGGGGGTGAAAAACTGTTTTTT.

The rearrangement links TRBV18 to TRBJ2-5, with D possibly matching TRBD2 (6 bases). Germline V gene data show CDR1 as KGHSH and CDR2 as LQKENI. V lost 3 bases and J 4 bases, leaving 21 bases between the germline ends. The CDR3 runs 17 residues. Written as DNA, the CDR3 is TGTGCCAGCTCACCTGGCTTGGGACTCGGGAGTGGAGAGACCCAGTACTTC. This encodes CASSPGLGLGSGETQYF.

This chain's CDR3 is CASFPRGLWYGYTF. CDR3 in DNA: TGTGCCAGCTTCCCCAGGGGCTTGTGGTATGGCTACACCTTC. This chain joins TRBV28 and TRBJ1-2; weak D call: TRBD1 (6 bases). The CDR3 length is 14 residues. The germline V and J ends were trimmed by 8 bases and 5 bases, with 18 bases remaining between them. Germline CDR1 and CDR2: MDHEN and SYDVKM.

This clone was detected a few times. The CDR3: CASSLGGKGKLFF. In DNA, the CDR3 is TGTGCCAGCAGTTTGGGGGGAAAGGGAAAACTGTTTTTT. V gene TRBV6-5 combines with J gene TRBJ1-4; possibly TRBD1 for D (5 bases). CDR3 length: 13 residues. Germline loops: CDR1 MNHEY, CDR2 SVGAGI. Deletions cut 4 bases from V and 10 bases from J, with 13 bases between.